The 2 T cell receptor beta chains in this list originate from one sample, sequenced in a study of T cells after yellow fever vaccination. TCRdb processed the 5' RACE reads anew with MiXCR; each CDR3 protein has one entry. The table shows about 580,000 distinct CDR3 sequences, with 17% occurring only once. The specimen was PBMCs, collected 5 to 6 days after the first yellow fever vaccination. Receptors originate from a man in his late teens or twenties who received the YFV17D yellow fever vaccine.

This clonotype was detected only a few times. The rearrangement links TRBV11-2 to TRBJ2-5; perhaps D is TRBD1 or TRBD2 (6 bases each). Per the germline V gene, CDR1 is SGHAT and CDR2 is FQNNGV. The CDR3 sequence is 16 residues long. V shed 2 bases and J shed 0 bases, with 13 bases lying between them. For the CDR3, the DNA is TGTGCCAGCAGCTTATATGAGGGGGGAAACCAAGAGACCCAGTACTTC. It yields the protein CASSLYEGGNQETQYF. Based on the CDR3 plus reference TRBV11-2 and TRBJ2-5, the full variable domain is EAGVAQSPRYKIIEKRQSVAFWCNPISGHATLYWYQQILGQGPKLLIQFQNNGVVDDSQLPKDRFSAERLKGVDSTLKIQPAKLEDSAVYLCASSLYEGGNQETQYFGPGTRLLVL.

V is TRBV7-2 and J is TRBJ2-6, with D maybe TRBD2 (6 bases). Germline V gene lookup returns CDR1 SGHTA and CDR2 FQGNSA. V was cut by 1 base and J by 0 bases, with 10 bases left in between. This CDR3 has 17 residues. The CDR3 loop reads CASSLVGGNSGANVLTF. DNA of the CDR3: TGTGCCAGCAGCTTAGTGGGGGGAAACTCTGGGGCCAACGTCCTGACTTTC. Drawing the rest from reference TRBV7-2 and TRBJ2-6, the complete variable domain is GAGVSQSPSNKVTEKGKDVELRCDPISGHTALYWYRQSLGQGLEFLIYFQGNSAPDKSGLPSDRFSAERTGGSVSTLTIQRTQQEDSAVYLCASSLVGGNSGANVLTFGAGSRLTVL.